This TCR beta chain is from a study of T-cell memory formation after mild COVID-19. Study conclusions and caveats: Pre-infection memory contained some responding clones, which suggested that cross-reactive memory had joined. A second wave expanding day 15 to 37 was CD4+-biased; contracting clones were balanced.

As regards this clonotype: Antigen: not known.

With 0 bases clipped from V and 3 bases from J, the junction kept 5 bases outside the gene matches. The CDR3 runs 15 residues. Germline V gives CDR1 SGDLS, CDR2 YYNGEE. 5'RACE with constant-segment primers yielded barcoded, UMI-tagged TCR alpha and TCR beta cDNA libraries. One entry per CDR3 protein, called by TCRdb with MiXCR from the 5' RACE reads. Of approximately 340,000 distinct CDR3 sequences in the sample, under 15% were seen once. The sequenced sample was PBMCs or a T cell subset sorted from them (not recorded which). This rearrangement joins TRBV9 to TRBJ1-1; TRBD1 matches at 7 bases. The clonotype originates from a man aged 18-30 years who had mild COVID-19 (a few samples of this study predate the infection). Cell type and time point are not known. The CDR3 reads CASSVAKGQDTEAFF. CDR3 nucleotides: TGTGCCAGCAGCGTAGCTAAAGGACAGGACACTGAAGCTTTCTTT.